This T cell receptor beta chain was found in a study of tumor-infiltrating lymphocytes in primary liver carcinoma. Study as a whole: Subjects presented with primary liver carcinoma managed by surgical resection. Staged T1-T3 N0M0, the tumors had sizes that ranged from roughly 4 to 10 cm across. General observations from the study: In tumor-adjacent and tumor-blood pairs, overlap was lower than in tumor region pairs.

Constant-region priming of roughly 500 ng total RNA yielded TCR beta cDNA. Slightly modified ARM-PCR served as the procedure for the TCR beta libraries. These libraries came from three rounds of nested multiplex PCR. MiXCR, applied by TCRdb to the multiplex PCR reads, yields one record per CDR3 protein. The top ten clones hold over 15% of a sample with a few hundred thousand distinct CDR3 sequences, more than 55% of them seen once. The study extracted blood RNA from unsorted whole blood and also extracted germline DNA. About 4.3 milliliters of peripheral blood were drawn preoperatively. As regards this clonotype: Antigen: not known. The junction and the germline gene differ at one end; a read error may be behind it.

Sequencing was done on a sample of peripheral blood. The sequence was collected from a woman younger than 45 with primary liver carcinoma and hepatitis B virus infection.

The chain's CDR3 is CASSRRDRDYSCEQYF. CDR3 DNA: TGTGCCAGCAGCCGCCGGGACAGGGACTACTCCTGTGAGCAGTATTTC. V usage is TRBV11-3 and J usage is TRBJ2-7; 9 bases align to TRBD1. Germline lookup yields CDR1 SGHNT and CDR2 YENEEA. CDR3 size: 16 residues.